One T cell receptor beta chain is described in this entry. Methods used by the authors: Estimates of nucleated cell counts were drawn from the amplification of reference gene primers. Repertoires were generated with immunoSEQ multiplex PCR, while TCRdb's copy carries only in-frame clones and drops some. That table furnishes V, J and clone size, whereas the DNA furnished D and trimming. The table has about 190,000 clones, 88% seen once. CDR1 is KGHSH and CDR2 is LQKENI in the germline V gene. CDR3 length: 16 residues. Trimming pared 3 bases from V and 4 bases from J, leaving 18 bases between. This sample was taken from a study of blood T cell repertoires in COVID-19. Study-wide background: Italy, Spain and the United States were the sources of the convalescent and acute COVID-19 samples. Sample material is recorded as cDNA or gDNA derived from T cells, B-cell-depleted T cells, or PBMCs.

This clonotype was obtained from a human donor in a cohort sampled during active COVID-19. Specimen: peripheral blood. The chain combines TRBV18 with TRBJ2-5, with a possible D match to TRBD1 (6 bases). The CDR3 protein is CASSPGHRALRETQYF. The CDR3 DNA reads as TGTGCCAGCTCACCGGGCCACAGGGCGCTGCGAGAGACCCAGTACTTC.